These T cell receptor beta chains were read from a single sample in a study of OX40 agonist ivuxolimab in advanced cancers. Profiled with immunoSEQ multiplex PCR; TCRdb holds only in-frame clones, not every one. The repertoire holds 65,000 to 75,000 clones, roughly 88% seen once, with less than 0.65% in the top ten. The input for sequencing was CD4+ or CD8+ T cells sorted from blood, taken in a trial of the OX40 agonist ivuxolimab. These receptors came from an adult with an advanced solid tumor such as melanoma, head and neck, liver or kidney cancer. CDR3s include the opening cysteine and the closing phenylalanine or tryptophan. Each record gives: clone size, D gene, V gene, CDR3 length, J gene, CDR3 protein, CDR3 DNA. A D gene is named only where the DNA matches it firmly. Clone size is shown for a subset of rows, as once, few, many or a class of expanded clone.

>.|.|TRBV5-1|15|TRBJ2-3
CASSSPQGYTDTQYF
TGCGCCAGCAGCTCACCCCAGGGTTACACAGATACGCAGTATTTT
>.|.|TRBV18|14|TRBJ1-1
CASSPTGPNTEAFF
TGTGCCAGCTCACCAACCGGACCCAACACTGAAGCTTTCTTT
>.|TRBD1|TRBV4-2|14|TRBJ1-1
CASSQPQGDTEAFF
TGTGCCAGCAGCCAACCTCAGGGGGACACTGAAGCTTTCTTT
>once|.|TRBV5-6|14|TRBJ1-1
CASSWGQMNTEAFF
TGTGCCAGCAGCTGGGGGCAGATGAACACTGAAGCTTTCTTT
>.|.|TRBV19|16|TRBJ1-4
CASSIRLGRGDEKLFF
TGTGCCAGTAGTATCCGACTGGGCAGAGGGGATGAAAAACTGTTTTTT
>.|TRBD1|TRBV5-8|11|TRBJ1-1
CASSSDRGSFF
TGTGCCAGCAGCTCGGACAGGGGTTCTTTCTTT
>.|.|TRBV2|11|TRBJ1-1
CASRDLSEAFF
TGTGCCAGCAGGGACTTGTCTGAAGCTTTCTTT
>.|.|TRBV10-3|13|TRBJ1-5
CAIMQTADQPQHF
TGTGCCATCATGCAGACAGCGGATCAGCCCCAGCATTTT
>.|TRBD2|TRBV6-6|15|TRBJ2-1
CASSYSTSGDNEQFF
TGTGCCAGCAGTTACTCGACTAGCGGGGACAATGAGCAGTTCTTC
>.|.|TRBV4-1|14|TRBJ1-5
CASSQAFIDQPQHF
TGCGCCAGCAGCCAAGCCTTCATCGATCAGCCCCAGCATTTT
>.|.|TRBV29-1|13|TRBJ2-1
CSVERDSYNEQFF
TGCAGCGTTGAGAGGGACTCCTACAATGAGCAGTTCTTC
>.|.|TRBV5-1|17|TRBJ2-6
CASSLTVRGGGANVLTF
TGCGCCAGCAGTTTAACTGTTAGGGGCGGAGGGGCCAACGTCCTGACTTTC
>.|TRBD1|TRBV2|13|TRBJ1-4
CASLTGEYEKLFF
TGTGCCAGCTTGACAGGGGAGTATGAAAAACTGTTTTTT
>once|.|TRBV11-2|13|TRBJ1-1
CASSAGMNTEAFF
TGTGCCAGCAGTGCGGGGATGAACACTGAAGCTTTCTTT
>.|.|TRBV28|15|TRBJ2-3
CASRVTRPSTDTQYF
TGTGCCAGCAGGGTAACTAGGCCTAGCACAGATACGCAGTATTTT
>once|.|TRBV15|13|TRBJ1-3
CATSRGSGNTIYF
TGTGCCACCAGCAGAGGATCTGGAAACACCATATATTTT
>.|.|TRBV2|15|TRBJ2-5
CASSSAGGNRGAQYF
TGTGCCAGCAGTAGCGCCGGGGGTAATAGAGGGGCCCAGTACTTC
>.|TRBD1|TRBV7-8|14|TRBJ2-2
CASRQGWDTGELFF
TGTGCCAGCAGACAGGGGTGGGACACCGGGGAGCTGTTTTTT
>.|TRBD2|TRBV6-5|15|TRBJ2-5
CASSYSQAGAETQYF
TGTGCCAGCAGTTACTCGCAAGCGGGGGCAGAGACCCAGTACTTC
>.|.|TRBV28|12|TRBJ1-2
CASGTADYGYTF
TGTGCCAGCGGTACCGCGGACTATGGCTACACCTTC
>once|.|TRBV4-1|14|TRBJ2-1
CASSQDRGDNEQFF
TGCGCCAGCAGCCAAGATAGAGGGGACAATGAGCAGTTCTTC
>.|.|TRBV11-2|13|TRBJ2-5
CASSFGAQETQYF
TGTGCCAGCAGCTTTGGGGCCCAAGAGACCCAGTACTTC
>.|.|TRBV6-1|15|TRBJ1-5
CASNIQGTGNQPQHF
TGTGCCAGCAACATCCAGGGAACGGGCAATCAGCCCCAGCATTTT
>.|.|TRBV18|14|TRBJ2-2
CASSPRADTGELFF
TGTGCCAGCTCACCAAGGGCCGACACCGGGGAGCTGTTTTTT
>.|.|TRBV9|14|TRBJ1-5
CASGGAGSNQPQHF
TGTGCCAGCGGAGGGGCAGGGAGCAATCAGCCCCAGCATTTT
>.|.|TRBV5-4|14|TRBJ2-2
CASTGATNTGELFF
TGTGCCAGTACAGGCGCCACGAACACCGGGGAGCTGTTTTTT
>.|.|TRBV6-1|15|TRBJ2-7
CAIATGGTAGYEQYF
TGTGCCATTGCGACCGGAGGGACAGCGGGATACGAGCAGTACTTC
>.|.|TRBV5-1|13|TRBJ1-4
CASSLDPFEKLFF
TGCGCCAGCAGCTTGGATCCCTTCGAAAAACTGTTTTTT
>.|TRBD1|TRBV6-6|14|TRBJ2-3
CASSSAQGSDTQYF
TGTGCCAGCAGTTCCGCACAGGGGTCAGATACGCAGTATTTT
>.|.|TRBV6-4|13|TRBJ2-1
CASSDSGYNEQFF
TGTGCCAGCAGTGACTCAGGGTACAATGAGCAGTTCTTC
>.|.|TRBV6-5|15|TRBJ2-4
CASSYAQGAKNIQYF
TGTGCCAGCAGTTACGCCCAGGGAGCCAAAAACATTCAGTACTTC
>.|TRBD2|TRBV10-3|14|TRBJ2-3
CATLPTSDSDTQYF
TGTGCCACCCTACCGACTAGCGACTCTGATACGCAGTATTTT
>.|.|TRBV10-1|13|TRBJ1-1
CASSESTEAEAFF
TGCGCCAGCAGTGAGTCGACGGAGGCTGAAGCTTTCTTT
>.|TRBD1|TRBV4-1|19|TRBJ1-6
CASSQEFSGVRGQDSPLHF
TGCGCCAGCAGCCAAGAATTTTCCGGGGTTCGTGGACAGGATTCACCCCTCCACTTT
>once|.|TRBV14|17|TRBJ2-3
CASSQSRWAGGTDTQYF
TGTGCCAGCAGCCAATCTAGGTGGGCAGGGGGCACAGATACGCAGTATTTT
>.|.|TRBV6-6|11|TRBJ2-7
CASRQTGEQYF
TGTGCCAGCAGACAGACAGGCGAGCAGTACTTC
>.|.|TRBV4-2|14|TRBJ2-5
CASSQPPGGETQYF
TGTGCCAGCAGCCAACCCCCTGGAGGGGAGACCCAGTACTTC
>.|.|TRBV21-1|16|TRBJ1-6
CASSNRWGVDVSPLHF
TGTGCCAGCAGCAATAGGTGGGGGGTAGACGTGTCACCCCTCCACTTT
>once|TRBD2|TRBV19|14|TRBJ2-7
CASRKRGSSYEQYF
TGTGCCAGTAGGAAGCGGGGGAGCAGTTACGAGCAGTACTTC
>.|.|TRBV2|13|TRBJ2-5
CASSVEQKETQYF
TGTGCCAGCAGTGTTGAACAGAAAGAGACCCAGTACTTC
>.|TRBD1|TRBV6-1|12|TRBJ1-4
CASAGGNEKLFF
TGTGCCAGCGCAGGGGGTAATGAAAAACTGTTTTTT
>.|.|TRBV9|13|TRBJ1-4
CASSGQSSEKLFF
TGTGCCAGCAGCGGACAGTCTTCTGAAAAACTGTTTTTT
>.|.|TRBV5-1|14|TRBJ1-1
CASSLGGLPTEAFF
TGCGCCAGCAGCTTGGGCGGCTTGCCCACTGAAGCTTTCTTT
>.|.|TRBV5-1|15|TRBJ1-2
CASSADPGTLYGYTF
TGCGCCAGCAGCGCGGACCCCGGGACACTTTATGGCTACACCTTC
>.|.|TRBV6-5|14|TRBJ1-5
CASSYGPGDQPQHF
TGTGCCAGCAGTTACGGTCCTGGGGATCAGCCCCAGCATTTT
>.|.|TRBV28|16|TRBJ2-6
CASMGWGETGANVLTF
TGTGCCAGCATGGGCTGGGGGGAAACTGGGGCCAACGTCCTGACTTTC
>.|.|TRBV4-1|19|TRBJ2-5
CASSQGAVGSGLYQETQYF
TGCGCCAGCAGCCAAGGGGCAGTTGGTTCAGGGCTGTACCAAGAGACCCAGTACTTC
>few|.|TRBV7-2|12|TRBJ1-2
CASSSARTHYTF
TGTGCCAGCAGCTCCGCCCGGACACACTACACCTTC